The 28 T cell receptor beta chains given below trace back to one sample, sequenced in a study of blood T cell repertoires in COVID-19. The data were produced by immunoSEQ multiplex PCR, yet TCRdb's version contains in-frame clones alone and is incomplete. The top ten clones hold more than 5% of a sample with about 140,000 clones, around 87% of them seen once. Sequencing was carried out using peripheral blood. The receptor set was obtained from a human donor in a cohort sampled during active COVID-19.

This chain uses TRBV10-1 with TRBJ2-2; 7 nucleotides match TRBD1. V lost 10 bases to trimming and J lost 4 bases; unmatched junction nucleotides: 6. This CDR3 has 13 residues. Germline loops: CDR1 WNHNN, CDR2 SYGVQD (reference sequence). CDR3 in DNA: TGCGCCACTACAGGGGTCGGCACCGGGGAGCTGTTTTTT. It is translated as CATTGVGTGELFF.

This chain links TRBV7-3 with TRBJ2-1, with a weak D call TRBD2 (5 bases). V was trimmed by 6 bases and J by 4 bases, leaving 10 bases between them. The CDR3 runs to 13 residues. Germline lookup yields CDR1 SGHTA and CDR2 FQGTGA. CDR3: CASSLGSYNEQFF. The CDR3 bases are TGTGCCAGCAGTCTTGGGAGTTACAATGAGCAGTTCTTC.

Written as DNA, the CDR3 is TGTGCCAGCAGCCAAGATACTGCAGGGGGTTTTGGCTACACCTTC. This codes for CASSQDTAGGFGYTF. J is TRBJ1-2 and V is TRBV4-2, with 7 bases lining up with TRBD1. Germline V gene data show CDR1 as LGHNA and CDR2 as YNFKEQ. Trimming cost V 0 bases and J 7 bases; bases outside gene matches: 8. The CDR3 totals 15 residues.

The genes are TRBV2 and TRBJ2-1, with TRBD2 matching 10 bases. Trimming took 3 bases from V and 6 from J; bases not matched to a gene: 5. Germline V gives CDR1 SNHLY, CDR2 FYNNEI. This CDR3 has 15 residues. The CDR3 loop reads CASSDVPSGSNEQFF. The CDR3 DNA reads TGTGCCAGCAGTGATGTGCCTAGCGGGAGCAATGAGCAGTTCTTC.

This chain links TRBV4-1 with TRBJ2-7; a weak D match, TRBD1 (5 bases). The V end lost 2 bases, the J end lost 2 bases, and 10 bases lay between the germline ends. CDR1 MGHRA and CDR2 YSYEKL come from the germline V gene. The CDR3 sequence is 14 residues long. In DNA, the CDR3 is TGCGCCAGCAGCCAATACAGGCAGGCCTACGAGCAGTACTTC. Translated, it gives CASSQYRQAYEQYF.

The chain combines TRBV7-9 with TRBJ2-7, with 10 nucleotides matching TRBD2. Germline-derived CDR1 and CDR2 are SEHNR and FQNEAQ (reference sequence). V lost 1 base to trimming and J lost 2 bases; unmatched junction nucleotides: 8. The CDR3 length is 17 residues. The CDR3 protein is CASSLELAGLGTYEQYF. In nucleotides, the CDR3 is TGTGCCAGCAGCTTAGAACTAGCGGGGCTCGGGACCTACGAGCAGTACTTC. The full variable domain, in which reference TRBV7-9 and TRBJ2-7 provide the parts outside the CDR3, is DTGVSQNPRHKITKRGQNVTFRCDPISEHNRLYWYRQTLGQGPEFLTYFQNEAQLEKSRLLSDRFSAERPKGSFSTLEIQRTEQGDSAMYLCASSLELAGLGTYEQYFGPGTRLTVT.

This chain connects TRBV28 to TRBJ2-5; 10 bases match TRBD2. This CDR3 contains 13 residues. Trimming took 7 bases from V and 3 from J; bases not matched to a gene: 2. Germline V lookup: CDR1 MDHEN, CDR2 SYDVKM. The CDR3, as DNA: TGTGCCAGCACTAGCGGGGGCGAAGAGACCCAGTACTTC. It encodes CASTSGGEETQYF.

V usage is TRBV7-2 and J usage is TRBJ2-5, with D maybe TRBD1 (7 bases). The CDR3 is made up of 19 amino acids. The V gene's germline CDR1 is SGHTA and CDR2 FQGNSA. Trimming took off 4 bases at V and 4 bases at J, with 28 bases between the two ends. Written as DNA, the CDR3 is TGTGCCAGCAGCTCCCCCCAGCTACAGGGGTTAAGGAGGGGAGAGACCCAGTACTTC. Amino acid sequence: CASSSPQLQGLRRGETQYF. The whole variable domain, filled in from reference TRBV7-2 and TRBJ2-5, reads GAGVSQSPSNKVTEKGKDVELRCDPISGHTALYWYRQSLGQGLEFLIYFQGNSAPDKSGLPSDRFSAERTGGSVSTLTIQRTQQEDSAVYLCASSSPQLQGLRRGETQYFGPGTRLLVL.

The gene calls are TRBV4-1 and TRBJ1-4; D remains ambiguous. The CDR3 runs 14 residues. Looked up from germline, CDR1 is MGHRA and CDR2 is YSYEKL. Trimming stripped 0 bases from V and 10 bases from J, with 12 bases between. CDR3: CASSQELTSGKLFF. The DNA of the CDR3 is TGCGCCAGCAGCCAAGAATTGACCTCGGGAAAACTGTTTTTT.

This clone was observed a handful of times. This chain uses TRBV5-4 with TRBJ1-2; D uncertain. Trimming took off 1 base at V and 8 bases at J, with 12 bases between the two ends. This CDR3 comprises 13 residues. CDR1 and CDR2 from the germline V gene are SGHNT and YYREEE (reference sequence). CDR3 nucleotide sequence: TGTGCCAGCAGCTTGACGCCGGCCGGGGGCTACACCTTC. Protein: CASSLTPAGGYTF.

The V gene is TRBV11-2, the J gene TRBJ2-3, with 7 bases aligning to TRBD2. CDR3 length equals 14 residues. Germline loops: CDR1 SGHAT, CDR2 FQNNGV. J was trimmed by 4 bases and V by 4 bases; bases with no gene match: 5. CDR3 DNA: TGTGCCAGCAGCTCGTATCGGGGGGCAGATACGCAGTATTTT. Translated, it gives CASSSYRGADTQYF.

This clone turned up a few times. The chain uses TRBV28 and TRBJ2-3, with 12 bases identical to TRBD2. The CDR3 has 16 amino acids. V gave up 2 bases and J gave up 1 base; unmatched junction bases: 1. Germline V CDR1 and CDR2: MDHEN, SYDVKM. CDR3: CASSLLAGGGTDTQYF. CDR3 coding DNA: TGTGCCAGCAGTTTACTAGCGGGGGGGGGCACAGATACGCAGTATTTT.

V is TRBV4-2 and J is TRBJ2-3; TRBD2 matches 7 bases. V was clipped by 0 bases and J by 1 base; unmatched bases: 10. The CDR3 spans 18 residues. From germline, CDR1 is LGHNA and CDR2 YNFKEQ. The CDR3 DNA reads as TGTGCCAGCAGCCAAGATCTAAGGTCCAGCGGGGGCACAGATACGCAGTATTTT. As protein: CASSQDLRSSGGTDTQYF.

This clone appeared a single time. The chain uses TRBV18 and TRBJ2-1, with unresolved D. Germline CDR1 and CDR2: KGHSH and LQKENI. The V end lost 0 bases, the J end lost 5 bases, and 14 bases lay between the germline ends. CDR3 length: 16 residues. The CDR3 sequence is CASSPPSRKADNEQFF. DNA for the CDR3: TGTGCCAGCTCACCACCGTCTAGAAAGGCGGACAATGAGCAGTTCTTC.

This chain connects TRBV11-2 to TRBJ1-2; 9 nucleotides match TRBD1. The CDR3 has 14 amino acids. The V gene's germline CDR1 is SGHAT and CDR2 FQNNGV. The V and J ends lost 6 bases and 10 bases, in that order; junction bases with no gene match: 12. The CDR3 loop reads CASRGTGTGNFYTF. The CDR3 DNA sequence: TGTGCCAGCAGAGGCACCGGGACAGGGAATTTCTACACCTTC.

The V call is TRBV7-9, the J call TRBJ2-1; 11 bases map to TRBD2. Germline values: CDR1 SEHNR, CDR2 FQNEAQ (reference sequence). V dropped 4 bases and J dropped 9; count of bases not matched to a gene: 2. The CDR3 loop spans 13 amino acids. CDR3 in amino acids: CASSSGTSGEQFF. In DNA, the CDR3 is TGTGCCAGCAGCTCGGGGACTAGCGGTGAGCAGTTCTTC.

The rearrangement uses TRBV5-6 and TRBJ1-2; 8 bases are shared with TRBD1. This CDR3 is built from 17 residues. Germline trimming cut 0 bases from V and 3 bases from J; bases unmatched to any gene: 10. Germline assignment: CDR1 SGHDT and CDR2 YYEEEE. The CDR3 region is CASSLALSGGDDYGYTF. The DNA for the CDR3 is TGTGCCAGCAGCTTGGCCCTCTCAGGGGGCGACGACTATGGCTACACCTTC. Together with reference TRBV5-6 and TRBJ1-2, the CDR3 gives the full variable domain: DAGVTQSPTHLIKTRGQQVTLRCSPKSGHDTVSWYQQALGQGPQFIFQYYEEEERQRGNFPDRFSGHQFPNYSSELNVNALLLGDSALYLCASSLALSGGDDYGYTFGSGTRLTVV.

The genes are TRBV2 and TRBJ2-1; 10 nucleotides match TRBD1. This CDR3 has 15 amino acids. Germline assignment: CDR1 SNHLY and CDR2 FYNNEI. J was trimmed by 4 bases and V by 6 bases; bases with no gene match: 6. CDR3 DNA sequence: TGTGCCAGCAGCCGGGACAGGGGTTTTTACAATGAGCAGTTCTTC. Encoded protein: CASSRDRGFYNEQFF.

The CDR3 reads CASPGGQVEQYF. CDR3 sequence (DNA): TGTGCCAGCCCCGGGGGTCAAGTGGAGCAGTACTTC. This rearrangement joins TRBV21-1 to TRBJ2-7; TRBD2 is the table's D call and was not checked against the DNA. TRBV21-1 is a pseudogene segment. There are 12 residues in the CDR3.

J is TRBJ2-2 and V is TRBV27; 10 bases are a match to TRBD1. Per the germline V gene, CDR1 is MNHEY and CDR2 is SMNVEV (reference sequence). With 0 bases clipped from V and 4 bases from J, the junction kept 5 bases outside the gene matches. The CDR3 is 17 amino acids. The DNA for the CDR3 is TGTGCCAGCAGTTTATCGGGACAGGGGAGGGTCACCGGGGAGCTGTTTTTT. It translates to CASSLSGQGRVTGELFF.

The J gene is TRBJ1-1, the V gene TRBV11-2; unclear D gene. CDR1 is SGHAT, CDR2 FQNNGV, per germline. CDR3 length: 14 residues. The ends were cut back, 5 bases at V and 1 base at J, with 11 bases in the middle. CDR3 protein: CASSPTGRNTEAFF. The CDR3 region has the DNA TGTGCCAGCAGCCCCACGGGAAGGAACACTGAAGCTTTCTTT.

This clone showed up just a few times. The chain recombines TRBV10-2 with TRBJ2-7; 11 nucleotides match TRBD2. J gave up 3 bases and V 3 bases, and 4 bases lay outside the gene matches. CDR1 and CDR2 from the germline V gene are WSHSY and SAAADI. CDR3 length equals 15 residues. CDR3 residues: CASSEIGTSGYEQYF. DNA for the CDR3: TGCGCCAGCAGTGAAATTGGGACTAGCGGCTACGAGCAGTACTTC.

This clone occurred a few times. This chain connects TRBV6-4 to TRBJ2-1, with D maybe TRBD2 (6 bases). The germline gives CDR1 MRHNA, CDR2 SNTAGT. The CDR3 sequence is 15 residues long. V was shortened by 7 bases and J by 10 bases, with 23 bases between the two germline ends. The DNA of the CDR3 is TGTGCCAGCAATGCGGGGAGACCAACCCGGGTAGAGCAGTTCTTC. This sequence encodes CASNAGRPTRVEQFF.

The V and J genes are TRBV7-8 and TRBJ2-5; the D gene is possibly TRBD1 (5 bases). V was shortened by 5 bases and J by 2 bases, with 18 bases between the two germline ends. The V gene's germline CDR1 is SGHVS and CDR2 FQNEAQ. The length of the CDR3 is 16 residues. CDR3 bases: TGTGCCAGCAGCCTGCTACACAGACAGATACAAGAGACCCAGTACTTC. It yields the protein CASSLLHRQIQETQYF.

The rearrangement joins TRBV30 to TRBJ1-1; perhaps TRBD1 as D (5 bases). Trimming stripped 5 bases from V and 3 bases from J, with 13 bases between. Germline loops: CDR1 GTSNPN, CDR2 SVGIG (reference sequence). This CDR3 region has 13 residues. The CDR3 protein is CAWSLGGDTEAFF. The CDR3 region has the DNA TGTGCCTGGTCCCTCGGGGGGGACACTGAAGCTTTCTTT.

The chain carries TRBV4-2 and TRBJ2-1; D gene uncertain. This CDR3 is built from 17 residues. V dropped 1 base and J dropped 0 bases, with 13 bases sitting between them. CDR1 and CDR2 (germline): LGHNA, YNFKEQ. CDR3 protein: CASSQGMGLHSYNEQFF. CDR3 in DNA: TGTGCCAGCAGCCAAGGAATGGGCCTTCACTCCTACAATGAGCAGTTCTTC.

The chain employs TRBV2 and TRBJ2-1; 8 positions match TRBD1. In germline, CDR1 is SNHLY, CDR2 FYNNEI. V trimming: 7 bases; J trimming: 9 bases; junction bases outside the gene matches: 8. The CDR3 is made up of 13 amino acids. CDR3 protein: CASNWQGAGEQFF. The CDR3, as DNA: TGTGCCAGCAATTGGCAGGGGGCTGGTGAGCAGTTCTTC.

The chain recombines TRBV25-1 with TRBJ2-3, with TRBD2 identical over 7 bases. The CDR3 consists of 16 residues. Germline V gives CDR1 MGHDK, CDR2 SYGVNS. The V gene end was trimmed by 0 bases and the J gene end by 2 bases; junction bases not matched to a gene: 5. For the CDR3, the DNA is TGTGCCAGCAGTGAATATAGGGCGGGGGACACAGATACGCAGTATTTT. The encoded protein is CASSEYRAGDTDTQYF. Based on the CDR3 plus reference TRBV25-1 and TRBJ2-3, the full variable domain is EADIYQTPRYLVIGTGKKITLECSQTMGHDKMYWYQQDPGMELHLIHYSYGVNSTEKGDLSSESTVSRIRTEHFPLTLESARPSHTSQYLCASSEYRAGDTDTQYFGPGTRLTVL.